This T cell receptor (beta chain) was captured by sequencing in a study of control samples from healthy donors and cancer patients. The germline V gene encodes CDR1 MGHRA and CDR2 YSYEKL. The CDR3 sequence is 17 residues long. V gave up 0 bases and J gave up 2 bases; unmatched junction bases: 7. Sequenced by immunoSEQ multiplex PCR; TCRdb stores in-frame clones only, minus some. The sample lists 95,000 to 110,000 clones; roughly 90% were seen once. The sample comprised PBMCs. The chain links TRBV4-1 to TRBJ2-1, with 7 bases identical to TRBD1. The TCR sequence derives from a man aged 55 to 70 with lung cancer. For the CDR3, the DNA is TGCGCCAGCAGCCAAGAAGATCTCGGACAGGCCTACAATGAGCAGTTCTTC. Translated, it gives CASSQEDLGQAYNEQFF.